This T cell receptor (beta chain) stems from a study of blood T cell repertoires in COVID-19. Overall study context: Samples came from the United States, Italy and Spain, spanning acute and convalescent COVID-19. Sample material is recorded as cDNA or gDNA derived from T cells, B-cell-depleted T cells, or PBMCs.

Produced via immunoSEQ multiplex PCR; TCRdb's table is partial and in-frame only. The sample shows around 150,000 clones, approximately 93% of them seen only once. V was pared by 3 bases and J by 2 bases, with 19 bases between. CDR1 and CDR2 (germline): SGHRS, YFSETQ. The CDR3 is 17 residues long. The specimen was peripheral blood. The chain has TRBV5-1 and TRBJ2-3; D may be TRBD2 (6 bases). The source is a woman aged 55-69 years with COVID-19, enrolled during active disease. The CDR3 region is CASSWALSGVNTDTQYF. The DNA of the CDR3 is TGCGCCAGCAGCTGGGCTCTTAGCGGAGTTAACACAGATACGCAGTATTTT.